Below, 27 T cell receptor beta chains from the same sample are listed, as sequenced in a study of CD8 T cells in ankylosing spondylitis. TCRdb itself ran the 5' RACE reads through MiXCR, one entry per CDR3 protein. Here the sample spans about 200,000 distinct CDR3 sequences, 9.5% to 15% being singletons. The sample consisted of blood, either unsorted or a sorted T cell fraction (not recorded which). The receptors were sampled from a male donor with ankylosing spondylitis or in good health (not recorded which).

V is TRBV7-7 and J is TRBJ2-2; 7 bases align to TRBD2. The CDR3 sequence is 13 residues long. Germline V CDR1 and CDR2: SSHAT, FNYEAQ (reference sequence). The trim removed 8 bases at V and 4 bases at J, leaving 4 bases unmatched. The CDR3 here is CASGGGFTGELFF. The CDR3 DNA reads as TGTGCCAGCGGGGGAGGGTTCACCGGGGAGCTGTTTTTT.

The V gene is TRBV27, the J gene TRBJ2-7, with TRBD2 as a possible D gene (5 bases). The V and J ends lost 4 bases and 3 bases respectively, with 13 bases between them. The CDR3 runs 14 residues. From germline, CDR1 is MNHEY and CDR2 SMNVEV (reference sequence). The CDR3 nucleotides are TGTGCCAGCAGTTACCTCTTCGGGGACTACGAGCAGTACTTC. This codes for CASSYLFGDYEQYF.

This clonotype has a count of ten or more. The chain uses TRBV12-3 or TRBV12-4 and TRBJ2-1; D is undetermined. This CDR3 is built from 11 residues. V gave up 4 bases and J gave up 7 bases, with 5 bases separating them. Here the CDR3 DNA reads TGTGCCAGCAGTTGGAGTAATGAGCAGTTCTTC. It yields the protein CASSWSNEQFF.

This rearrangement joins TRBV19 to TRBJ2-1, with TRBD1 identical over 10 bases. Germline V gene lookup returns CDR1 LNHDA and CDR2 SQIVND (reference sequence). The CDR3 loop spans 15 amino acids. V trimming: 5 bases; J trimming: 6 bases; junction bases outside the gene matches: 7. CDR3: CASSAGTGAGNEQFF. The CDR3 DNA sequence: TGTGCCAGTAGTGCCGGGACAGGGGCTGGCAATGAGCAGTTCTTC.

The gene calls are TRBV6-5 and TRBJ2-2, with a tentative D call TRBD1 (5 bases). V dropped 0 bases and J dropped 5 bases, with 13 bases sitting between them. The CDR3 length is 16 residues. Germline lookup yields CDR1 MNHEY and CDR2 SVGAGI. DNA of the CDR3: TGTGCCAGCAGTTACTCGAACAGGCCGGAGACCGGGGAGCTGTTTTTT. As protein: CASSYSNRPETGELFF.

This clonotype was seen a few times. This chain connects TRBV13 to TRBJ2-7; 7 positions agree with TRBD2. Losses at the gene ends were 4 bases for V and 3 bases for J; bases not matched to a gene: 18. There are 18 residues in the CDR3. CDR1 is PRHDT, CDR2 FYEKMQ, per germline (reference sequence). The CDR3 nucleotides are TGTGCCAGCAGCTCCTACGCGGGAGACAGCATTGAGGGCTACGAGCAGTACTTC. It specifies CASSSYAGDSIEGYEQYF. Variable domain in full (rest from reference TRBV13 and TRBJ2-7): AAGVIQSPRHLIKEKRETATLKCYPIPRHDTVYWYQQGPGQDPQFLISFYEKMQSDKGSIPDRFSAQQFSDYHSELNMSSLELGDSALYFCASSSYAGDSIEGYEQYFGPGTRLTVT.

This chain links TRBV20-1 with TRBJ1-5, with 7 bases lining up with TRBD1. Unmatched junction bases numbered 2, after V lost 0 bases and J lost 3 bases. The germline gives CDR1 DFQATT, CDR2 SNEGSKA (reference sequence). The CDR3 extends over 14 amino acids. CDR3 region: CSAREDRINQPQHF. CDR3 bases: TGCAGTGCTAGAGAGGACAGGATCAATCAGCCCCAGCATTTT.

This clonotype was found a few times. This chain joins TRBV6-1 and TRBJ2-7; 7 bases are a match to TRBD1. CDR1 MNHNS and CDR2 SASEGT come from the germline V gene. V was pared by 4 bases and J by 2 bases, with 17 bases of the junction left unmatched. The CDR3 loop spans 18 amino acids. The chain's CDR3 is CASSADRSLYPGPYEQYF. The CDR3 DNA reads TGTGCCAGCAGTGCGGACAGGTCCCTTTACCCGGGGCCCTACGAGCAGTACTTC.

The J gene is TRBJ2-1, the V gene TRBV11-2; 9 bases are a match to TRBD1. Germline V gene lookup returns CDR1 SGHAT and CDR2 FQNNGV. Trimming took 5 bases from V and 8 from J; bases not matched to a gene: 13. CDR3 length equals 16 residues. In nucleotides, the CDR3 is TGTGCCAGCAGCCCGCGGACGGGACAGGGCTGGGATGAGCAGTTCTTC. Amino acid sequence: CASSPRTGQGWDEQFF.

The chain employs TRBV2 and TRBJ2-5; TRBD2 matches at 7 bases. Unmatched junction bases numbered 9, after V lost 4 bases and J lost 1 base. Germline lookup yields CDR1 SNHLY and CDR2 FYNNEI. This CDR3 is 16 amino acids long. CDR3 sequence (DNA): TGTGCCAGCAGTGTCCCCCACCTAGCGGTCCAAGAGACCCAGTACTTC. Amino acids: CASSVPHLAVQETQYF.

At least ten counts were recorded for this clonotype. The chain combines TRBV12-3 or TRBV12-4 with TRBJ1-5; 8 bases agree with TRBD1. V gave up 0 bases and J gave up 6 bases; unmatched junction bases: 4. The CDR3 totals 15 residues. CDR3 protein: CASSLAVQGAQPQHF. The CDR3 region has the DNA TGTGCCAGCAGTTTAGCGGTTCAGGGGGCTCAGCCCCAGCATTTT.

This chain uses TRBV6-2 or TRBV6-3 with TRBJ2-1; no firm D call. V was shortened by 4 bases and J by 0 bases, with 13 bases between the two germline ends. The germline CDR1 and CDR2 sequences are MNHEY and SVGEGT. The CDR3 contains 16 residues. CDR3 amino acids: CASSSSAPSSYNEQFF. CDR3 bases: TGTGCCAGCAGTTCCTCAGCGCCCAGCTCCTACAATGAGCAGTTCTTC.

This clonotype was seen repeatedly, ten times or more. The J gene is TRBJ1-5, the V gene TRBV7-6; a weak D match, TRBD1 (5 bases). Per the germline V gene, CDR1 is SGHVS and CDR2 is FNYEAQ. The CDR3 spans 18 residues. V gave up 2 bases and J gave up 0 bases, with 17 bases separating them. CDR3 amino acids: CASSLPGRISYSNQPQHF. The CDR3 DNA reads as TGTGCCAGCAGCTTACCGGGACGGATATCTTATAGCAATCAGCCCCAGCATTTT.

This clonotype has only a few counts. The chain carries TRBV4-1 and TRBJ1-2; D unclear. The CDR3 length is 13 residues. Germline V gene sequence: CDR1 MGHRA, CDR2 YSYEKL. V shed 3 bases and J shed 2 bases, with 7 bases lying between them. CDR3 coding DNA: TGCGCCAGCAGCCAGAGAGGGAACTATGGCTACACCTTC. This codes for CASSQRGNYGYTF.

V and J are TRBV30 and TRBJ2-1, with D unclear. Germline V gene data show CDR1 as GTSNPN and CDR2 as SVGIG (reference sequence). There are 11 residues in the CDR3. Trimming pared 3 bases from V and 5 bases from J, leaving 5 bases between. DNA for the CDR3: TGTGCCTGGAGGGGCGACAATGAGCAGTTCTTC. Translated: CAWRGDNEQFF.

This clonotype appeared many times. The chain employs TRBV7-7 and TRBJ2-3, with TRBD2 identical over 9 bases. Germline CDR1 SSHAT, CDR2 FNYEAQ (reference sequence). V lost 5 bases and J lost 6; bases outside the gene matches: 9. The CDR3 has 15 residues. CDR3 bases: TGTGCCAGCAGCCCTATAGCGGGAGTGCTCGATACGCAGTATTTT. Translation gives CASSPIAGVLDTQYF.

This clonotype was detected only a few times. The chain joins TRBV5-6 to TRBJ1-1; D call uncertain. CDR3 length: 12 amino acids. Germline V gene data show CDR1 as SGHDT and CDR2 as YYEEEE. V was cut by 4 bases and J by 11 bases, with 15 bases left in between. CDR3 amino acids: CASSRAPIGAFF. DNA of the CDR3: TGTGCCAGCAGCCGGGCCCCCATCGGGGCTTTCTTT.

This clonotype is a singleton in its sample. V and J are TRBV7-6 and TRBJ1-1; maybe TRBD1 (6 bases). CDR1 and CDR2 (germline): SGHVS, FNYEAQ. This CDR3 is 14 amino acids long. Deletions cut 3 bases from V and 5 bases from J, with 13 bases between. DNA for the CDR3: TGTGCCAGCAGCTTGGGGAGGGGGATAACTGAAGCTTTCTTT. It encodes CASSLGRGITEAFF. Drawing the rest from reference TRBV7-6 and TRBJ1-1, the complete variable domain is GAGVSQSPRYKVTKRGQDVALRCDPISGHVSLYWYRQALGQGPEFLTYFNYEAQQDKSGLPNDRFSAERPEGSISTLTIQRTEQRDSAMYRCASSLGRGITEAFFGQGTRLTVV.

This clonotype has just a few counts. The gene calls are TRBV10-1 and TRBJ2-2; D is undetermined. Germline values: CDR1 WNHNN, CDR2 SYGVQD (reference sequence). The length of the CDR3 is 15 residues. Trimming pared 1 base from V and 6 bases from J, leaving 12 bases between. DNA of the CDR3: TGCGCCAGCAGTGAGTTGGAGTTGGGCGCCGGGGAGCTGTTTTTT. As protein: CASSELELGAGELFF.

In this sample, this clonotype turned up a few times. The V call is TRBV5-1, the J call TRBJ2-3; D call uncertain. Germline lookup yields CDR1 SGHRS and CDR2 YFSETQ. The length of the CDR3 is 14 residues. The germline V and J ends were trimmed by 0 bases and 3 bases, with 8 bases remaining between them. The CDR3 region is CASSLGTMTDTQYF. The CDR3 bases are TGCGCCAGCAGCTTGGGAACTATGACAGATACGCAGTATTTT.

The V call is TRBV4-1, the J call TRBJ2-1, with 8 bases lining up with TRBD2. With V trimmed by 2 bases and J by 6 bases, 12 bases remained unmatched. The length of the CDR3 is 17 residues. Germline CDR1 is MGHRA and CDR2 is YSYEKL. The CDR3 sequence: CASSQREGGGIFNEQFF. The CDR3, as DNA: TGCGCCAGCAGCCAAAGGGAGGGCGGGGGGATCTTCAATGAGCAGTTCTTC.

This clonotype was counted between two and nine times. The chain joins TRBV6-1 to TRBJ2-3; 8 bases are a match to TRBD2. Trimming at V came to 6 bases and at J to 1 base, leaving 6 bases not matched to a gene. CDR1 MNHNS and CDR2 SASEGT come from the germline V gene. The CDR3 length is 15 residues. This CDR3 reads CASSHGREGTDTQYF. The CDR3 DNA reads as TGTGCCAGCAGCCACGGGCGGGAGGGCACAGATACGCAGTATTTT.

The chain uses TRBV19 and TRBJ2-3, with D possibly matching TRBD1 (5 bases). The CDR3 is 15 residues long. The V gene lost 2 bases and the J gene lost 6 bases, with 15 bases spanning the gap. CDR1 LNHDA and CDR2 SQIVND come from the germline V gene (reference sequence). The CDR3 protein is CASSIPQGLADTQYF. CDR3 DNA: TGTGCCAGTAGTATACCCCAGGGTTTGGCGGATACGCAGTATTTT.

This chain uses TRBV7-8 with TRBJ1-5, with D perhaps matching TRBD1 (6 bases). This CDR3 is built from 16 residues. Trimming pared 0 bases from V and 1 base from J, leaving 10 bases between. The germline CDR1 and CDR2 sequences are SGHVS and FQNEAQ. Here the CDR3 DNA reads TGTGCCAGCAGCTTAGCGTACAGGGAGAGCAATCAGCCCCAGCATTTT. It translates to CASSLAYRESNQPQHF.

The CDR3 loop is CATESTETDTQYF. In DNA form, the CDR3 reads TGTGCCACCGAATCCACAGAAACAGATACGCAGTATTTT. The chain links TRBV24-1 to TRBJ2-3; D is uncertain. The CDR3 consists of 13 residues. Germline V gives CDR1 KGHDR, CDR2 SFDVKD. V lost 9 bases and J 3 bases, leaving 12 bases between the germline ends.

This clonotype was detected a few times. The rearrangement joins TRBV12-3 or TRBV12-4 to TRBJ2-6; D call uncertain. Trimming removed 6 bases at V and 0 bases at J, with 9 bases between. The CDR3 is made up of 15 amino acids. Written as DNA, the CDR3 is TGTGCCAGCAGCAACACTAACTCTGGGGCCAACGTCCTGACTTTC. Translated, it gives CASSNTNSGANVLTF.

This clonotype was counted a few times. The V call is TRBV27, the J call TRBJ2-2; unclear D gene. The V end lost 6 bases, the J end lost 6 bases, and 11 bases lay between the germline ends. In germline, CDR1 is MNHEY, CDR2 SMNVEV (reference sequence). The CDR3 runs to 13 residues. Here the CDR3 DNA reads TGTGCCAGCAGCTATTATCCTCCCGGGGAGCTGTTTTTT. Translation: CASSYYPPGELFF.